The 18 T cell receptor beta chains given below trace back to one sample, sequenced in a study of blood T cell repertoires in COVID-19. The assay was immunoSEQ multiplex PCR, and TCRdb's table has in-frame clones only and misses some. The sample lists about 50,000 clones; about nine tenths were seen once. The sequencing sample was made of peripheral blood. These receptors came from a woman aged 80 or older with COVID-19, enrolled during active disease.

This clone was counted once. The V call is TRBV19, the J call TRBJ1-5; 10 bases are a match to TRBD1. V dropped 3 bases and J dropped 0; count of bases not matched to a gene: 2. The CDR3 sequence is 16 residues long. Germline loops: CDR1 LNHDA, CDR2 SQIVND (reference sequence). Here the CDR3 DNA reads TGTGCCAGTAGTATTGGGACAGGGGCTAGCAATCAGCCCCAGCATTTT. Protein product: CASSIGTGASNQPQHF.

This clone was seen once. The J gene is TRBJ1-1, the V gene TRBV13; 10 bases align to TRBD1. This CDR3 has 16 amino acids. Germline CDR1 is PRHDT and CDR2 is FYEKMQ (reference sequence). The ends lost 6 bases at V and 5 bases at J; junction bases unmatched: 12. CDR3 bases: TGTGCCAGCAGGCCAAGACAGGGGGCGGTGGAAACTGAAGCTTTCTTT. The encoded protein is CASRPRQGAVETEAFF.

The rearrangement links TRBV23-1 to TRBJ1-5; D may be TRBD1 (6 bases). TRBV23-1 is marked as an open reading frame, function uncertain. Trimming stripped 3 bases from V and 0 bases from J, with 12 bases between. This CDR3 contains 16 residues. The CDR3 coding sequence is TGCGCCAGCAGTCATCAGTTCAGGGGTAGCAATCAGCCCCAGCATTTT. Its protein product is CASSHQFRGSNQPQHF.

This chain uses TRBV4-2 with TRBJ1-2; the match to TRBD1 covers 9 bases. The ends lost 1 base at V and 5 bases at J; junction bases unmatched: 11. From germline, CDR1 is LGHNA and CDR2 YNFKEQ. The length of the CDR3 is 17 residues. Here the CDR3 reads CASSQALGQGIWYGYTF. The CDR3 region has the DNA TGTGCCAGCAGCCAAGCTCTCGGACAGGGGATATGGTATGGCTACACCTTC.

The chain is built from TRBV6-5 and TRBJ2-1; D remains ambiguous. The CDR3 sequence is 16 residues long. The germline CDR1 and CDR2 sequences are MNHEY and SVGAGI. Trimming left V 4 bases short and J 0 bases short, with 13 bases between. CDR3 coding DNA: TGTGCCAGCAGTTTGAGCTTCGCCTCCTCCTACAATGAGCAGTTCTTC. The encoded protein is CASSLSFASSYNEQFF.

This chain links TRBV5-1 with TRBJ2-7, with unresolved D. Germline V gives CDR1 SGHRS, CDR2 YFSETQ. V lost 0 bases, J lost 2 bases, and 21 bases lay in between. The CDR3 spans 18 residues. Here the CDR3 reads CASSLGPPRGGEPYEQYF. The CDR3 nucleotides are TGCGCCAGCAGCTTGGGGCCCCCTCGAGGCGGAGAACCCTACGAGCAGTACTTC.

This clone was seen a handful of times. CDR3 bases: TGTGCCAGTAGCGACCTCGGAAGGGAGAAGGGCTACACCTTC. It codes for CASSDLGREKGYTF. The genes are TRBV19 and TRBJ1-2; D remains ambiguous. Deletions cut 6 bases from V and 8 bases from J, with 19 bases between. The CDR3 is 14 residues long. CDR1 is LNHDA and CDR2 is SQIVND in the germline V gene (reference sequence).

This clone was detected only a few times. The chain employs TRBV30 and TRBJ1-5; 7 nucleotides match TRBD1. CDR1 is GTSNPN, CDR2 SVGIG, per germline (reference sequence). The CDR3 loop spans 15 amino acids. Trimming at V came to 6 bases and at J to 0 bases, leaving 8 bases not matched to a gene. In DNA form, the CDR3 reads TGTGCCTGCACTAACCAGGGGGGTAGCAATCAGCCCCAGCATTTT. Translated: CACTNQGGSNQPQHF.

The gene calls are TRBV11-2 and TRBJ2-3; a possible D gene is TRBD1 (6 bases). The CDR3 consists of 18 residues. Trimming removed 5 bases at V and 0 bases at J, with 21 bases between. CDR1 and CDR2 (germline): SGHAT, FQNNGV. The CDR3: CASSLRPPGTSSTDTQYF. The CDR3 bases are TGTGCCAGCAGCCTAAGACCCCCCGGGACAAGTAGCACAGATACGCAGTATTTT.

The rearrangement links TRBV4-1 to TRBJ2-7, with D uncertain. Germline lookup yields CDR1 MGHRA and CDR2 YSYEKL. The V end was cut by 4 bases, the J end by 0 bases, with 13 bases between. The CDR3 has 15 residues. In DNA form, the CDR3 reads TGCGCCAGCAGCCCTGAGATAGATTCCTCCTACGAGCAGTACTTC. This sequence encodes CASSPEIDSSYEQYF.

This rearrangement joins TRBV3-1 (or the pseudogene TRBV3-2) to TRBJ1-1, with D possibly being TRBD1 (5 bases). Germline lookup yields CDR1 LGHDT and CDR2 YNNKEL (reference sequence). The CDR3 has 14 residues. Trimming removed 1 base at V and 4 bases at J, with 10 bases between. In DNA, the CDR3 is TGTGCCAGCAGCCAAGGGTCGGGGGGCACTGAAGCTTTCTTT. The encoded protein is CASSQGSGGTEAFF.

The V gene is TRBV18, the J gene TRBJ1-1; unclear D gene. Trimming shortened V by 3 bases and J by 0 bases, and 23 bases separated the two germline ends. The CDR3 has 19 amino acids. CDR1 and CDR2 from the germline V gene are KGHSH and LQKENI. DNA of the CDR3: TGTGCCAGCTCACCTTCCGTCGCCCTTTCGACACAAATGAACACTGAAGCTTTCTTT. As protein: CASSPSVALSTQMNTEAFF.

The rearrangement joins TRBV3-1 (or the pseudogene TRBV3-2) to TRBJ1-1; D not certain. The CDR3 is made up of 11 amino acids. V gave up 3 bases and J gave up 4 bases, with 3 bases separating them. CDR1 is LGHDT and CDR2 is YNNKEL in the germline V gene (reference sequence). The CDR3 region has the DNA TGTGCCAGCAGCCACGTCACTGAAGCTTTCTTT. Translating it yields CASSHVTEAFF.

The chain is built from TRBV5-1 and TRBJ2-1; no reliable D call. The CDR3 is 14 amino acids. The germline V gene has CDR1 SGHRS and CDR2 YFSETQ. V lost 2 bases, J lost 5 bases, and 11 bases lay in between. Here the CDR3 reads CASSLNQANNEQFF. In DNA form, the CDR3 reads TGCGCCAGCAGCTTAAACCAGGCTAACAATGAGCAGTTCTTC.

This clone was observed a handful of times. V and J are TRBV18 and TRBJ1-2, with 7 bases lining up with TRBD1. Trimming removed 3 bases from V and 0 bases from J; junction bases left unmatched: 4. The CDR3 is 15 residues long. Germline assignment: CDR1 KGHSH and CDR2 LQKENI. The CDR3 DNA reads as TGTGCCAGCTCACCTGGGACAGTCACTAACTATGGCTACACCTTC. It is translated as CASSPGTVTNYGYTF.

In nucleotides, the CDR3 is TGTGCCAGTAGTACCACCGTTCCGGGACAGGGGACTGGGGCCAACGTCCTGACTTTC. It is translated as CASSTTVPGQGTGANVLTF. This chain uses TRBV19 with TRBJ2-6; 10 bases map to TRBD1. Germline CDR1 reads LNHDA; CDR2 reads SQIVND (reference sequence). Trimming at V came to 4 bases and at J to 2 bases, leaving 11 bases not matched to a gene. This CDR3 spans 19 amino acids.

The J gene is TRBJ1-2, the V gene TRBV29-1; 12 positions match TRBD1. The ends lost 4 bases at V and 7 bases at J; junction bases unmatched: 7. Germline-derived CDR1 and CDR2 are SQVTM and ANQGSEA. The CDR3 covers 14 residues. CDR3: CSVGHGTGGRGYTF. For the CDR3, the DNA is TGCAGCGTTGGCCACGGGACAGGGGGCCGTGGCTACACCTTC.

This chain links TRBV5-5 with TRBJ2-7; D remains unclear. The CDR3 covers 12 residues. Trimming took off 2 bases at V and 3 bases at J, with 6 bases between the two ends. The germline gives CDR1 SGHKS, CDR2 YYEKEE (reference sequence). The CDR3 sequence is CASSLGDYEQYF. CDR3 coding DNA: TGTGCCAGCAGCTTAGGAGACTACGAGCAGTACTTC. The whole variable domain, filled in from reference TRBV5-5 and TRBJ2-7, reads DAGVTQSPTHLIKTRGQQVTLRCSPISGHKSVSWYQQVLGQGPQFIFQYYEKEERGRGNFPDRFSARQFPNYSSELNVNALLLGDSALYLCASSLGDYEQYFGPGTRLTVT.